This TCR beta chain was profiled in a study of radiotherapy plus CTLA-4 blockade in lung cancer. The V end lost 3 bases, the J end lost 5 bases, and 8 bases lay between the germline ends. Per the germline V gene, CDR1 is GTSNPN and CDR2 is SVGIG (reference sequence). The length of the CDR3 is 12 residues. Data came from immunoSEQ multiplex PCR; TCRdb stores just in-frame clones and leaves some out. The repertoire holds over 80,000 clones, with roughly 86% as singletons. The source of this sequence is a human donor with non-small cell lung cancer that progressed on radiotherapy plus ipilimumab. This chain links TRBV30 with TRBJ2-1; TRBD1 might be the D (5 bases). The sample was peripheral blood, taken from a patient treated with radiotherapy plus ipilimumab. CDR3 DNA sequence: TGTGCCTGGAGCAGGGCCCACAATGAGCAGTTCTTC. Translated: CAWSRAHNEQFF.